The clone carrying this T cell receptor beta chain was recorded many times. Its antigen is unidentified. TCR beta CDR3 sequences were amplified from RNA transcripts. Carried out on the TCR CDR3, a first-round RT-PCR used the HTBI primer set. TCRdb passed the multiplex PCR reads through MiXCR, listing each CDR3 protein once. The table lists 500,000 to 650,000 distinct CDR3 sequences, 14% of them singletons, with around 12% in the top ten. The CDR3 runs to 12 residues. Germline V CDR1 and CDR2: SGHTA, FQGNSA. Trimming removed 10 bases at V and 2 bases at J, with 12 bases between. The sample originates from a study of T cells in Graves' hyperthyroidism and ophthalmopathy. General study findings and limits: Model predictions of ophthalmopathy came a median about six months before onset. Most thyroid-expanded clonotypes above 0.001 were also found in blood.

Diagnoses rested on clinical symptoms, serum thyroxine and TRAb, thyroid ultrasound and orbital computed tomography. Isolation of PBMCs was performed on around 9.7 ml fresh peripheral blood. This chain connects TRBV7-2 to TRBJ2-7; D is possibly TRBD2 (6 bases). The source is a woman aged 45-59 years with Graves' ophthalmopathy. The sequenced sample was blood. CDR3 in DNA: TGTGCCACCGGGACTGGTACCTACGAGCAGTACTTC. Protein: CATGTGTYEQYF.